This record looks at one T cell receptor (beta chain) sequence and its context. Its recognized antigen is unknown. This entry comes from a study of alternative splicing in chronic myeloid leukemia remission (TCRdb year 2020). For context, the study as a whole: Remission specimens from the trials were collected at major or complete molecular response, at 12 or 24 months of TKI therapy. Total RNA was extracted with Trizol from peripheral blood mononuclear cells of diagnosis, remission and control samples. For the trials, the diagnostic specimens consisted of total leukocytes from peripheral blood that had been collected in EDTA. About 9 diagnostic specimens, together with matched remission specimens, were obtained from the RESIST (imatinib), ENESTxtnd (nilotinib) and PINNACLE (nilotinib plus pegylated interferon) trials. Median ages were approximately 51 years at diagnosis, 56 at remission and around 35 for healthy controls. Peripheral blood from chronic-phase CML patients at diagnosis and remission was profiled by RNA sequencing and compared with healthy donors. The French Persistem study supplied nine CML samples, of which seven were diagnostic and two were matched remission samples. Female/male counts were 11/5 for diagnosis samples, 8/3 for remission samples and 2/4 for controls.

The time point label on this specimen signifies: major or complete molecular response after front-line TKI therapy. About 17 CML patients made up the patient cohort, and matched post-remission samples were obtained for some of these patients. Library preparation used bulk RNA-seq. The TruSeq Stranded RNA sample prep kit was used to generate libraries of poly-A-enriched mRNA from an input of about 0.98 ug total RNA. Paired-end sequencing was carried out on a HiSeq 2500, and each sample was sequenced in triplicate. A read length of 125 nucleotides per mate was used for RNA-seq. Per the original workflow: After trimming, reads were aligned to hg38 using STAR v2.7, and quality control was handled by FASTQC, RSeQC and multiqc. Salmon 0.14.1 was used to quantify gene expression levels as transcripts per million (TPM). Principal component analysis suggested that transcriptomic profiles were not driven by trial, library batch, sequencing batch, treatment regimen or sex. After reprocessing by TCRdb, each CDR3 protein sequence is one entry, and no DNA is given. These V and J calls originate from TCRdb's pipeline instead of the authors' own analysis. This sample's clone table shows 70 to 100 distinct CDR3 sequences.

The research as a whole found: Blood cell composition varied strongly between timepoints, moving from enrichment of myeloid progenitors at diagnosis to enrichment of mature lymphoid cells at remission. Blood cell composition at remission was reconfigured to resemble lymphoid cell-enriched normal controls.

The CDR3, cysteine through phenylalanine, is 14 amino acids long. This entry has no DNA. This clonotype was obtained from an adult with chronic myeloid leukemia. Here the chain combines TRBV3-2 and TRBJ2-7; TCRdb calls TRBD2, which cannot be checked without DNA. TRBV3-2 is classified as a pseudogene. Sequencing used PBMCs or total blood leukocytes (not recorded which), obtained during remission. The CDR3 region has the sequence CASSLSGRRTEQYF.